The rows below give T cell receptor beta chains drawn from one sample of a study of blood T cell repertoires in COVID-19. Only in-frame clones appear in the TCRdb table, and some are missing; sequencing was by immunoSEQ multiplex PCR. This table holds 170,000 or so clones, roughly 79% found once. The sample comprised peripheral blood. These receptors all come from a woman aged 70 to 79 with acute or convalescent COVID-19. Both conserved end residues are part of each CDR3. A D gene is named only where the DNA matches it firmly. Only part of the rows carry a size: once, few, many, or a class if the clone is expanded.

d_gene: TRBD2
j_gene: TRBJ2-1
abundance: -
v_gene: TRBV7-9
CDR3nt: TGTGCCAGCAGCTCTAGCGGGAGGATCCATGAGCAGTTCTTC
CDR3aa: CASSSSGRIHEQFF

d_gene: TRBD1
j_gene: TRBJ1-2
abundance: few
v_gene: TRBV2
CDR3nt: TGTGCCAGCAGGACAGGGGTTGGTCTGGATTATGGCTACACCTTC
CDR3aa: CASRTGVGLDYGYTF

d_gene: TRBD1
j_gene: TRBJ2-1
abundance: -
v_gene: TRBV5-1
CDR3nt: TGCGCCAGCAGGGCAAGGGGACAGGGGGTCGGTGAGCAGTTCTTC
CDR3aa: CASRARGQGVGEQFF

d_gene: -
j_gene: TRBJ1-1
abundance: once
v_gene: TRBV30
CDR3nt: TGTGCCTGGAGTGCCCCGAGGGGGGGGAACACTGAAGCTTTCTTT
CDR3aa: CAWSAPRGGNTEAFF

d_gene: TRBD1
j_gene: TRBJ1-5
abundance: -
v_gene: TRBV19
CDR3nt: TGTGCCAGTACCTTGACAGGGATCCATCAGCCCCAGCATTTT
CDR3aa: CASTLTGIHQPQHF

d_gene: -
j_gene: TRBJ2-7
abundance: -
v_gene: TRBV1
CDR3nt: TGCACCAGCAGCCGCGTTAGCGGGAGCCGAACCTACGAGCAGTACTTC
CDR3aa: CTSSRVSGSRTYEQYF

d_gene: -
j_gene: TRBJ1-1
abundance: -
v_gene: TRBV5-5
CDR3nt: TGTGCCAGCAGCTTTAACGGTTATTTCGGGGGGGGCACAGCTTTCTTT
CDR3aa: CASSFNGYFGGGTAFF

d_gene: TRBD1
j_gene: TRBJ1-1
abundance: -
v_gene: TRBV30
CDR3nt: TGTGCCTGGACCAGGGGGCCACAGACTGAAGCTTTCTTT
CDR3aa: CAWTRGPQTEAFF

d_gene: -
j_gene: TRBJ1-1
abundance: -
v_gene: TRBV5-1
CDR3nt: TGCGCCAGCGCCAGACAGGCCTCGAACACTGAAGCTTTCTTT
CDR3aa: CASARQASNTEAFF

d_gene: TRBD2
j_gene: TRBJ2-1
abundance: few
v_gene: TRBV7-2
CDR3nt: TGTGCCAGCAGCTTGACGGGAGGGCCCGATGAGCAGTTCTTC
CDR3aa: CASSLTGGPDEQFF

d_gene: TRBD2
j_gene: TRBJ2-1
abundance: -
v_gene: TRBV24-1
CDR3nt: TGTGCCACCAGTGATTTCGGCGGGAGGGCCATCAATGAGCAGTTCTTC
CDR3aa: CATSDFGGRAINEQFF

d_gene: -
j_gene: TRBJ2-7
abundance: few
v_gene: TRBV12-3/TRBV12-4
CDR3nt: TGTGCCAGCAGTTTAGCGGTCTACAGCGAGCAGTACTTC
CDR3aa: CASSLAVYSEQYF

d_gene: -
j_gene: TRBJ1-4
abundance: -
v_gene: TRBV6-2/TRBV6-3
CDR3nt: TGTGCCAGCAGTACCGGGGCAGGGGATGAAAAACTGTTTTTT
CDR3aa: CASSTGAGDEKLFF

d_gene: TRBD1
j_gene: TRBJ2-5
abundance: -
v_gene: TRBV9
CDR3nt: TGTGCCAGCAGCGTAGCGGGACAGGTTATGGAGACCCAGTACTTC
CDR3aa: CASSVAGQVMETQYF

d_gene: TRBD1
j_gene: TRBJ1-1
abundance: -
v_gene: TRBV19
CDR3nt: TGTGCCAGTAGCCCTTTGACAGGGGGCACTGAAGCTTTCTTT
CDR3aa: CASSPLTGGTEAFF

d_gene: -
j_gene: TRBJ1-4
abundance: -
v_gene: TRBV2
CDR3nt: TGTGCCAGCAGTGAGCAGGGAGGGTCTAATGAAAAACTGTTTTTT
CDR3aa: CASSEQGGSNEKLFF

d_gene: TRBD1
j_gene: TRBJ2-3
abundance: -
v_gene: TRBV29-1
CDR3nt: TGCAGCGTCGATACCCAGGGGGTCGCAGATACGCAGTATTTT
CDR3aa: CSVDTQGVADTQYF

d_gene: TRBD2
j_gene: TRBJ2-7
abundance: -
v_gene: TRBV12-5
CDR3nt: TGTGCTAGTGGTCTGAGGACTAGCGGGACCGAGCAGTACTTC
CDR3aa: CASGLRTSGTEQYF

d_gene: -
j_gene: TRBJ1-4
abundance: -
v_gene: TRBV7-9
CDR3nt: TGTGCCAGCAGCCCCGGAGCGAAATTCGAAAAACTGTTTTTT
CDR3aa: CASSPGAKFEKLFF

d_gene: -
j_gene: TRBJ2-1
abundance: -
v_gene: TRBV9
CDR3nt: TGTGCCAGCAGCGTAGGGAGGGATGAGCAGTTCTTC
CDR3aa: CASSVGRDEQFF

d_gene: TRBD2
j_gene: TRBJ2-7
abundance: -
v_gene: TRBV11-2
CDR3nt: TGTGCCAGCAGCTTAGGGTCTAGCGGGAGTGGCGAGCAGTACTTC
CDR3aa: CASSLGSSGSGEQYF

d_gene: -
j_gene: TRBJ1-1
abundance: -
v_gene: TRBV2
CDR3nt: TGTGCCAGCAGAAAAATAGGACAGACGAACACTGAAGCTTTCTTT
CDR3aa: CASRKIGQTNTEAFF

d_gene: TRBD1
j_gene: TRBJ1-4
abundance: -
v_gene: TRBV7-2
CDR3nt: TGTGCCAGCAGCTCAGATGGGACAGAGGGTTATAATGAAAAACTGTTTTTT
CDR3aa: CASSSDGTEGYNEKLFF

d_gene: -
j_gene: TRBJ1-1
abundance: few
v_gene: TRBV4-2
CDR3nt: TGTGCCAGCAGCCAAGTTTCTGGGGGCGGGCCCACTGAAGCTTTCTTT
CDR3aa: CASSQVSGGGPTEAFF

d_gene: -
j_gene: TRBJ1-2
abundance: -
v_gene: TRBV4-2
CDR3nt: TGTGCCAGCAGCCAACCTACAGACTATGGCTACACCTTC
CDR3aa: CASSQPTDYGYTF

d_gene: TRBD2
j_gene: TRBJ2-7
abundance: -
v_gene: TRBV6-2/TRBV6-3
CDR3nt: TGTGCCAGCAGTTACCTAGCGGGAGGCGAGCAGTACTTC
CDR3aa: CASSYLAGGEQYF

d_gene: -
j_gene: TRBJ2-1
abundance: -
v_gene: TRBV7-2
CDR3nt: TGTGCCAGCAGCTTGGTCCCCGGCTCCTACAATGAGCAGTTCTTC
CDR3aa: CASSLVPGSYNEQFF

d_gene: TRBD2
j_gene: TRBJ2-1
abundance: few
v_gene: TRBV6-5
CDR3nt: TGTGCCAGCAGACCTAGCGGGAAGAACAATGAGCAGTTCTTC
CDR3aa: CASRPSGKNNEQFF

d_gene: TRBD1
j_gene: TRBJ1-1
abundance: -
v_gene: TRBV19
CDR3nt: TGTGCCAGTAAAACGACAGGGATGAACACTGAAGCTTTCTTT
CDR3aa: CASKTTGMNTEAFF

d_gene: -
j_gene: TRBJ2-1
abundance: -
v_gene: TRBV7-9
CDR3nt: TGTGCCAGCAGAGGTACGGGGAATGAGCAGTTCTTC
CDR3aa: CASRGTGNEQFF

d_gene: -
j_gene: TRBJ2-3
abundance: -
v_gene: TRBV6-5
CDR3nt: TGTGCCAGCAGTCACGACTCCTTGAGCACAGATACGCAGTATTTT
CDR3aa: CASSHDSLSTDTQYF

d_gene: -
j_gene: TRBJ1-5
abundance: -
v_gene: TRBV5-1
CDR3nt: TGCGCCAGCAGCTTGGCCGGGTACTTTCCCACCTCTAGCAATCAGCCCCAGCATTTT
CDR3aa: CASSLAGYFPTSSNQPQHF

d_gene: -
j_gene: TRBJ2-7
abundance: -
v_gene: TRBV15
CDR3nt: TGTGCCACCAGCAGTCGACTAGAAACGCCCTACGAGCAGTACTTC
CDR3aa: CATSSRLETPYEQYF

d_gene: -
j_gene: TRBJ2-3
abundance: -
v_gene: TRBV3-1/TRBV3-2
CDR3nt: TGTGCCAGCAGCCCACGACGCAGGCCCCCGGATACGCAGTATTTT
CDR3aa: CASSPRRRPPDTQYF

d_gene: -
j_gene: TRBJ1-4
abundance: -
v_gene: TRBV5-1
CDR3nt: TGCGCCAGCAGCTCCAGTGGGGCGGAGGGGGAAAAACTGTTTTTT
CDR3aa: CASSSSGAEGEKLFF

d_gene: -
j_gene: TRBJ1-5
abundance: -
v_gene: TRBV13
CDR3nt: TGTGCCAGCAGCTTTGGAAGGGGTAATAGCCAGCCCCAGCATTTT
CDR3aa: CASSFGRGNSQPQHF

d_gene: -
j_gene: TRBJ1-5
abundance: -
v_gene: TRBV19
CDR3nt: TGTGCCAGTAGTCGGAACCGACAGGAGATACGCAATCAGCCCCAGCATTTT
CDR3aa: CASSRNRQEIRNQPQHF

d_gene: TRBD2
j_gene: TRBJ2-1
abundance: -
v_gene: TRBV24-1
CDR3nt: TGTGCCACCAGTGATCCTAGCGGGGTCGCGTCAAATGAGCAGTTCTTC
CDR3aa: CATSDPSGVASNEQFF

d_gene: TRBD2
j_gene: TRBJ2-1
abundance: few
v_gene: TRBV27
CDR3nt: TGTGCCAGCAGTTTAGTTTCCCCGACTAGCGGGAGGGCCGGGATAGGCAATGAGCAGTTCTTC
CDR3aa: CASSLVSPTSGRAGIGNEQFF

d_gene: TRBD2
j_gene: TRBJ2-2
abundance: once
v_gene: TRBV12-3/TRBV12-4
CDR3nt: TGTGCCAGCGGAGCGGGAGCCGGGGAGCTGTTTTTT
CDR3aa: CASGAGAGELFF

d_gene: -
j_gene: TRBJ1-3
abundance: -
v_gene: TRBV18
CDR3nt: TGTGCCAGCTCACCAGAAAACGGGATCTCTGGAAACACCATATATTTT
CDR3aa: CASSPENGISGNTIYF

d_gene: -
j_gene: TRBJ2-3
abundance: -
v_gene: TRBV7-7
CDR3nt: TGTGCCAGCAGCTTAGGGCTAGAGAGCACAGATACGCAGTATTTT
CDR3aa: CASSLGLESTDTQYF

d_gene: TRBD2
j_gene: TRBJ2-1
abundance: -
v_gene: TRBV3-1/TRBV3-2
CDR3nt: TGTGCCAGCAGCCAAACACCACCGGGACTAGCGGCACCGAGCTCCTACAATGAGCAGTTCTTC
CDR3aa: CASSQTPPGLAAPSSYNEQFF

d_gene: TRBD1
j_gene: TRBJ2-7
abundance: -
v_gene: TRBV12-3/TRBV12-4
CDR3nt: TGTGCCAGCTCACGACAGGGGGCCTACGAGCAGTACTTC
CDR3aa: CASSRQGAYEQYF

d_gene: -
j_gene: TRBJ1-1
abundance: -
v_gene: TRBV19
CDR3nt: TGTGCCAGTAGGGAACAGGTTGAAGCTTTCTTT
CDR3aa: CASREQVEAFF

d_gene: -
j_gene: TRBJ2-2
abundance: -
v_gene: TRBV9
CDR3nt: TGTGCCAGCAGCGTAGCCTTGGGGGGCGGGGAGCTGTTTTTT
CDR3aa: CASSVALGGGELFF

d_gene: TRBD1
j_gene: TRBJ2-3
abundance: -
v_gene: TRBV3-1/TRBV3-2
CDR3nt: TGTGCCAGCAGCCAAACCCGGACAGGGGGCACAGATACGCAGTATTTT
CDR3aa: CASSQTRTGGTDTQYF

d_gene: TRBD2
j_gene: TRBJ2-4
abundance: -
v_gene: TRBV10-2
CDR3nt: TGCGCCAGCAGTGTTCTAGCGGGAGGGCTTACCAAAAACATTCAGTACTTC
CDR3aa: CASSVLAGGLTKNIQYF

d_gene: TRBD2
j_gene: TRBJ2-2
abundance: -
v_gene: TRBV30
CDR3nt: TGTGCCTGGGGGAGGGGTTCCGGGGAGCTGTTTTTT
CDR3aa: CAWGRGSGELFF

d_gene: -
j_gene: TRBJ2-2
abundance: -
v_gene: TRBV5-1
CDR3nt: TGCGCCAGCAGCTTTGGTCACACCGACACCGGGGAGCTGTTTTTT
CDR3aa: CASSFGHTDTGELFF

d_gene: -
j_gene: TRBJ2-2
abundance: once
v_gene: TRBV6-5
CDR3nt: TGTGCCATCAGGCGGGTTGGGCGGTGGATCGGGGAGCTGTTTTTT
CDR3aa: CAIRRVGRWIGELFF

d_gene: TRBD2
j_gene: TRBJ2-3
abundance: -
v_gene: TRBV29-1
CDR3nt: TGCAGCGTTGGGGGACTAGCGGAAAGCACAGATACGCAGTATTTT
CDR3aa: CSVGGLAESTDTQYF